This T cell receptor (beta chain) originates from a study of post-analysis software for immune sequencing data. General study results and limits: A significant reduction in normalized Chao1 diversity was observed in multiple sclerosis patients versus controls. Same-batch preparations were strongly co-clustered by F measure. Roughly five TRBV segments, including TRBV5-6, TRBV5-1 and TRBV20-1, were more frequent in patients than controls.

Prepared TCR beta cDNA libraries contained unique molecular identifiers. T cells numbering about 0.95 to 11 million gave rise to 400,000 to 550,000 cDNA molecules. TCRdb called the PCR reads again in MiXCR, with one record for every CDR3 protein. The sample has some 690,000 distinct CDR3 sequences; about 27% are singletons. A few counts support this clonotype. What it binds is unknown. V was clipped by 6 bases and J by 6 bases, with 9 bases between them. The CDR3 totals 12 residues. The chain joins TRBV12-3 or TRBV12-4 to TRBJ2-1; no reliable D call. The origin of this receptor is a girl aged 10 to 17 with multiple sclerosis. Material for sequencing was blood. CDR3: CASSRRSNEQFF. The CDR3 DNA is TGTGCCAGCAGCCGCCGTAGCAATGAGCAGTTCTTC.